This T cell receptor beta chain comes out of a study of shared clonotypes between healthy human individuals. About the research overall: Researchers assigned three CD4 naive, three CD4 memory, two CD8 naive and one CD8 memory plate to each donor.

A word on this clone: Antigen: not known.

Germline V gene sequence: CDR1 SGHVS, CDR2 FNYEAQ. V lost 4 bases, J lost 3 bases, and 7 bases lay in between. The CDR3 length is 13 residues. General study points: Clonotype sharing across a few donors was observed for roughly 5% of naive CD4 clonotypes.

Naive-designated CD8 cells lacked CD45RO, were positively enriched for CCR7, and omitted terminally differentiated effector memory CD45RA+ cells. The donors were adults (healthy and HIV-negative) with no recent acute infections or vaccinations. Generated by immunoSEQ multiplex PCR, the TCRdb table keeps only in-frame clones and is missing some. Of hundreds of thousands of clones in the sample, 92% were seen once. This TCR was recovered from a man between 25 and 39 years old in good health. The sample consisted of naive CD8+ T cells sorted from blood. The chain recombines TRBV7-6 with TRBJ2-1; D not resolved. CDR3 sequence (DNA): TGTGCCAGCAGCTCCCTGCGCTACAATGAGCAGTTCTTC. Amino acid sequence: CASSSLRYNEQFF.